The TCR beta chain under discussion was sequenced for a study of cytomegalovirus exposure and HLA in healthy donors. Overall study results and limits: The study had only CMV serostatus as immune exposure information. In an earlier analysis, about 87% or about 30%: the productive usage of most TCR beta V segments.

The PCR used 60 Vbeta and 13 Jbeta primers. Some clones are missing from TCRdb's copy, which holds only in-frame ones; the method was immunoSEQ multiplex PCR. The sample has over 100,000 clones, roughly 66% seen once; the top ten hold roughly 2%. There are 12 residues in the CDR3. V shed 4 bases and J 4 bases; nucleotides not matched to a gene: 2. CDR1 SQVTM and CDR2 ANQGSEA come from the germline V gene. About this clone: Its antigen is unidentified.

This sequence originates from a woman between 25 and 40 years old in good health and CMV-seronegative. Sequencing used PBMCs. The chain is built from TRBV29-1 and TRBJ1-1; 8 bases are shared with TRBD1. This CDR3 reads CSVATGGTEAFF. The CDR3 DNA reads TGCAGCGTTGCCACAGGGGGCACTGAAGCTTTCTTT.